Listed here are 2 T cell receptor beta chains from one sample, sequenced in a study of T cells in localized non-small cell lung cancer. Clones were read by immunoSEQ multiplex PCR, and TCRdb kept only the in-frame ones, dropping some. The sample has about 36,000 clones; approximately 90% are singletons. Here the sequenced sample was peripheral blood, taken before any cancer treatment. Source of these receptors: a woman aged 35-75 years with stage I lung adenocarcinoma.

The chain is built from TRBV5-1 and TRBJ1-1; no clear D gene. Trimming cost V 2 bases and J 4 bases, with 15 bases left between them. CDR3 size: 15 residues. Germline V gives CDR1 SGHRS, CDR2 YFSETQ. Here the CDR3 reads CASSFEVGGGTEAFF. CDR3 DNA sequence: TGCGCCAGCAGCTTCGAAGTGGGTGGAGGCACTGAAGCTTTCTTT. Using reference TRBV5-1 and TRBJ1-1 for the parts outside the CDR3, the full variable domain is KAGVTQTPRYLIKTRGQQVTLSCSPISGHRSVSWYQQTPGQGLQFLFEYFSETQRNKGNFPGRFSGRQFSNSRSEMNVSTLELGDSALYLCASSFEVGGGTEAFFGQGTRLTVV.

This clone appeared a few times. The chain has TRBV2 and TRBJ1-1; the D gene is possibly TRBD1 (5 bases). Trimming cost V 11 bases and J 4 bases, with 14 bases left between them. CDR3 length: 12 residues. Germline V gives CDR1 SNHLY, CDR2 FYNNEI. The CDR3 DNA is TGTGCCGGTGGCAGGGAGTTCACTGAAGCTTTCTTT. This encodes CAGGREFTEAFF.